The clone carrying this T cell receptor beta chain turned up a few times. What it recognizes is unknown. This specimen comes from a study of T cell repertoires in cytomegalovirus infection. Study as a whole: TCR beta signatures that were public indicated CMV infection and matching HLA type.

Per germline, CDR1 MNHEY and CDR2 SMNVEV (reference sequence). V was clipped by 5 bases and J by 3 bases, with 13 bases between them. The length of the CDR3 is 14 residues. TCRdb re-called the reads with MiXCR, one entry per CDR3 protein. The sample includes approximately 990,000 distinct CDR3 sequences, around a third of them seen just once. V is TRBV27 and J is TRBJ1-1; D is ambiguous. This specimen consisted of cultured CD8+ T cells from PBMCs, obtained from culture after CMV antigen stimulation. This TCR was recovered from a human donor in good health (CMV status not recorded). Some clones in this sample may be carry-over from other donors' samples. The CDR3 protein is CASSRWELDTEAFF. The CDR3 DNA reads as TGTGCCAGCAGTAGATGGGAGTTGGACACTGAAGCTTTCTTT.